What follows is one TCR beta chain and its context. Its target is unknown. On cycle 4 day 1 and cycle 7 day 1, as well as at baseline, blood was sampled. CDR1 and CDR2 from the germline V gene are SGHDT and YYEEEE. V dropped 0 bases and J dropped 4; count of bases not matched to a gene: 10. The CDR3 consists of 19 residues. The assay was immunoSEQ multiplex PCR, and TCRdb's table has in-frame clones only and misses some. Among 90,000 to 100,000 clones listed, 91% were seen once. These data are taken from a study of OX40 agonist ivuxolimab in advanced cancers. The study's findings and limits: Part of the nonresponder group also had normalized T-cell clonal expansion that was low. Within 6 weeks, CD4+ and CD8+ blood T cells expanded clonally at 0.1 to 3.0 mg/kg. The work left the antigen specificity of expanded peripheral T cells undetermined.

The chain employs TRBV5-6 and TRBJ2-1; 13 nucleotides match TRBD2. The input for sequencing was CD4+ or CD8+ T cells sorted from blood, taken in a trial of the OX40 agonist ivuxolimab. The sequence came from an adult with an advanced solid tumor such as melanoma, head and neck, liver or kidney cancer. The CDR3 nucleotides read TGTGCCAGCAGCTTGGGCGGGACTAGCGGGATGGTGTCGTACAATGAGCAGTTCTTC. This gives the protein CASSLGGTSGMVSYNEQFF.